A single sample gave rise to the 9 T cell receptor beta chains below, sequenced in a study of CD8 T cells in ankylosing spondylitis listed by TCRdb under 2017. Library preparation employed 5' RACE. These reads were obtained on an Illumina HiSeq 2500. The public sequencing data were trimmed at Q25 with fastp and processed into clonotypes with MiXCR by TCRdb, which kept only in-frame beta chains. All rows with the same CDR3 protein become a single entry with the most common DNA and genes. The sample table contains roughly 97,000 distinct CDR3 sequences; only one count was recorded for roughly 8.3% of them. The ten biggest clones cover more than 9.5% of the sample. The specimen sequenced was blood, either unsorted or a sorted T cell fraction (not recorded which). These receptors were collected from a male donor with ankylosing spondylitis or in good health (not recorded which).

This clonotype came up many times. The J gene is TRBJ1-6, the V gene TRBV6-5; D unclear. Trimming stripped 0 bases from V and 14 bases from J, with 14 bases between. CDR3 length: 14 residues. The germline CDR1 and CDR2 sequences are MNHEY and SVGAGI. The CDR3 DNA follows: TGTGCCAGCAGTTACTCGCCGGACGTAATGGCCCTCCACTTT. It translates to CASSYSPDVMALHF.

This clonotype has at least ten counts. The chain recombines TRBV6-5 with TRBJ2-5; D not resolved. The V and J ends lost 0 bases and 4 bases respectively, with 9 bases between them. Per germline, CDR1 MNHEY and CDR2 SVGAGI. The CDR3 loop spans 14 amino acids. The CDR3 region is CASSYSAVSETQYF. The CDR3 DNA sequence: TGTGCCAGCAGTTACTCAGCAGTTTCAGAGACCCAGTACTTC.

V gene TRBV3-1 combines with J gene TRBJ1-2; D remains ambiguous. This CDR3 is 16 amino acids long. V dropped 0 bases and J dropped 4 bases, with 15 bases sitting between them. CDR1 and CDR2 (germline): LGHDT, YNNKEL (reference sequence). CDR3 sequence: CASSQDTRGQRYGYTF. In nucleotides, the CDR3 is TGTGCCAGCAGCCAAGATACCCGCGGGCAGCGCTATGGCTACACCTTC.

In this sample, this clonotype turned up a few times. The rearrangement links TRBV27 to TRBJ1-5, with 7 bases aligning to TRBD1. From germline, CDR1 is MNHEY and CDR2 SMNVEV (reference sequence). V trimming: 5 bases; J trimming: 0 bases; junction bases outside the gene matches: 10. This CDR3 has 17 residues. The CDR3 loop reads CASSPWGDSVSNQPQHF. The CDR3 bases are TGTGCCAGCAGTCCCTGGGGGGACAGTGTTAGCAATCAGCCCCAGCATTTT.

This clonotype occurred many times. The gene calls are TRBV5-1 and TRBJ2-1, with 13 positions matching TRBD2. The CDR3 loop spans 15 amino acids. Per the germline V gene, CDR1 is SGHRS and CDR2 is YFSETQ. Trimming at V came to 4 bases and at J to 6 bases, leaving 4 bases not matched to a gene. This chain's CDR3 is CASSLLAGGPNEQFF. CDR3 nucleotides: TGCGCCAGCAGCCTACTAGCGGGAGGGCCCAATGAGCAGTTCTTC.

This clonotype was counted ten times or more. The chain recombines TRBV24-1 with TRBJ2-1; tentative D call: TRBD1 (5 bases). The CDR3 spans 14 residues. Germline values: CDR1 KGHDR, CDR2 SFDVKD. Trimming left V 2 bases short and J 3 bases short, with 7 bases between. Here the CDR3 DNA reads TGTGCCACCAGTGATTACGACAGCTACAATGAGCAGTTCTTC. Amino acids: CATSDYDSYNEQFF.

This clonotype was recorded at least ten times. The chain combines TRBV20-1 with TRBJ1-5; no definite D call. Germline V gene data show CDR1 as DFQATT and CDR2 as SNEGSKA (reference sequence). The V end was cut by 6 bases, the J end by 0 bases, with 15 bases between. CDR3 length: 15 amino acids. Written as DNA, the CDR3 is TGCAGTGCGACAATTTGGCAGGCTAGCAATCAGCCCCAGCATTTT. Its translation: CSATIWQASNQPQHF.

This clonotype was observed at least ten times. V gene TRBV9 combines with J gene TRBJ2-5; 8 bases agree with TRBD1. Per the germline V gene, CDR1 is SGDLS and CDR2 is YYNGEE. V lost 4 bases and J lost 3; bases outside the gene matches: 8. This CDR3 has 15 residues. CDR3 amino acids: CASSRRTGFEETQYF. For the CDR3, the DNA is TGTGCCAGCAGCAGGCGGACAGGGTTCGAAGAGACCCAGTACTTC.

This clonotype showed up many times. CDR3 region: CASNRDIQETQYF. CDR3 in DNA: TGTGCCAGCAACCGGGACATTCAAGAGACCCAGTACTTC. J is TRBJ2-5 and V is TRBV9, with a weak D call TRBD1 (6 bases). The CDR3 contains 13 residues. V lost 6 bases, J lost 2 bases, and 11 bases lay in between. Germline CDR1 reads SGDLS; CDR2 reads YYNGEE. Full variable domain (outside the CDR3, taken from reference TRBV9 and TRBJ2-5): DSGVTQTPKHLITATGQRVTLRCSPRSGDLSVYWYQQSLDQGLQFLIQYYNGEERAKGNILERFSAQQFPDLHSELNLSSLELGDSALYFCASNRDIQETQYFGPGTRLLVL.